Detailed here is one T cell receptor (beta chain). The antigen it binds to is not known. No clone much larger than this one lies a single base away; base qualities are absent. Systemically healthy Caucasian individuals from Russia, approximately 39 in total and aged about 6 to 95 years, were included as donors. About 9.6 milliliters of peripheral blood were collected from each donor into EDTA-treated Vacutainer tubes. Ficoll-Paque density-gradient centrifugation was used to isolate PBMCs, with at least 6 million obtained per sample. Total RNA was extracted from PBMCs with Trizol reagent, with at least 5 micrograms obtained per sample. For every donor, an aliquot of PBMCs went through flow cytometry to measure the percentages of naive CD45RAhigh/CD27high T cells. The data belong to a study of blood T cells in healthy people across ages (dated by TCRdb to between 2015 and 2017). Study-level background: In model experiments, template switching captured about one uniquely barcoded TCR beta cDNA molecule for every two T cells. Using deep sequencing normalized with unique cDNA molecular identifiers, the study measured how TCR beta repertoire diversity changes with age. For two donors (one aged 18 to 30 and one aged 80 or older), the study analyzed two additional independent replicas of 1 million unique cDNA reads from the same blood draw. To avoid experimental bias, donors of different ages were randomly spread across the sequencing lanes. The donors were divided into four age groups: young (average around 16 years), middle-aged (under 40), aged (about 60) and long-lived (82).

The investigation overall reported the following: Observed TCR beta diversity per million T cells fell roughly linearly with age, and a significant reduction was already apparent by age about 36. Because donor CMV infection status was unknown, age-related changes in expanded clonotypes were potentially confounded. There was a strong correlation between observed TCR beta diversity and the percentage of naive T cells measured by flow cytometry. Because profiling used bulk unsorted PBMCs, naive and antigen-experienced compartments could not be compared conclusively. Total diversity estimates from one million sequenced T cells were considered lower bounds and underestimates. Compared with the aged group, the long-lived group had more naive CD4+ T cells, fewer expanded clones and increased TCR diversity, suggesting age selection.

Libraries were prepared through 5' RACE. Data came from an Illumina HiSeq 2500. A second 7 to 11 cycle PCR used a sample-barcoded 5' primer and a J-beta primer mix. A template-switch 5' adaptor carrying 12 random nucleotides introduced a unique molecular identifier onto each TCR beta cDNA molecule. At least 3 million CDR3-containing paired-end reads were obtained from each sample. First-strand cDNA synthesis was performed from all RNA using the Mint cDNA synthesis kit, with priming by a TRBC-specific oligonucleotide. All cDNA was treated with uracil-DNA glycosylase and then went through a first 18-cycle PCR with the universal primers M1SS and BC2_uni_R. The source study handled its data this way. Normalization of each sample was performed by random selection of 1 million high-quality reads, each carrying a distinct molecular identifier. Reads sharing molecular identifiers were discarded rather than binned into consensus sequences. MiTCR, run with a Q25 quality threshold and the strictest error-elimination algorithm, handled CDR3 identification, clonotype clustering and error correction. A nonparametric unseen species model using Euler transformation provided a lower-bound estimate of total TCR beta diversity. TCRdb handled the public reads itself, with Q25 trimming in fastp and clone calling in MiXCR, and kept productive beta chains. Here each entry gathers all rows of one CDR3 protein and keeps the most common genes and DNA. TCRdb assigned the V and J calls; the authors' analysis was not used. Here the sample has approximately 1,100,000 distinct CDR3 sequences; around 45% occur a single time. About 19% of the sample is held by the ten biggest clonotypes.

Between the V and J ends, shortened by 0 bases and 5 bases respectively, the junction contains 10 bases. Taken from cysteine to phenylalanine, the CDR3 has 13 residues. CDR3 DNA only is kept here, 39 bases in frame from base 1. The germline V gene (reference sequence) gives CDR1 as DFQATT and CDR2 as SNEGSKA. In this chain, TRBV20-1 is recombined with TRBJ1-2; no D segment can be confidently identified. The receptor was derived from a woman aged 60-75 years in good health. The sequencing sample was made of blood. The base sequence is TGCAGTGCTAGAGATCGACGGGAATATGGCTACACCTTC. It translates as CSARDRREYGYTF.